This is a list of T cell receptor beta chains from one sample in a study of T cells after yellow fever vaccination. TCRdb analysed the 5' RACE reads with MiXCR anew, one entry per CDR3 protein. This sample carries 450,000 to 600,000 distinct CDR3 sequences, roughly 14% of them seen once, and the ten largest clones take more than 12%. Material: PBMCs, obtained on the day of the yellow fever booster vaccination. The receptor source for this set is a man aged 25-40 years who received the YFV17D yellow fever vaccine. Each CDR3 is given with its conserved first and last residue. A D gene is named only where the DNA matches it firmly. The size of a clone is reported for some rows only, either as once, few or many, or as a class for expanded clones.

J gene: TRBJ2-7; D gene: .; V gene: TRBV6-2/TRBV6-3; clone size: .; CDR3 protein: CASSRSTTSYEQYF; CDR3 DNA: TGTGCCAGCAGTAGGAGTACGACCTCCTACGAGCAGTACTTC
J gene: TRBJ1-3; D gene: .; V gene: TRBV7-2; clone size: .; CDR3 protein: CASSLVRQGGNTIYF; CDR3 DNA: TGTGCCAGCAGCTTAGTCCGGCAGGGTGGAAACACCATATATTTT
J gene: TRBJ2-5; D gene: TRBD1; V gene: TRBV10-3; clone size: .; CDR3 protein: CAIRRDREVETQYF; CDR3 DNA: TGTGCCATCAGACGGGACAGGGAAGTCGAGACCCAGTACTTC
J gene: TRBJ1-1; D gene: .; V gene: TRBV7-2; clone size: few; CDR3 protein: CASSLIALGEAFF; CDR3 DNA: TGTGCCAGCAGCTTAATTGCGTTAGGGGAAGCTTTCTTT
J gene: TRBJ2-1; D gene: TRBD1; V gene: TRBV5-1; clone size: .; CDR3 protein: CASSSTQGTEQFF; CDR3 DNA: TGCGCCAGCAGCTCTACACAGGGGACTGAGCAGTTCTTC
J gene: TRBJ1-2; D gene: TRBD1; V gene: TRBV19; clone size: .; CDR3 protein: CASISTGESYGYTF; CDR3 DNA: TGTGCCAGTATCTCGACAGGGGAGTCCTATGGCTACACCTTC
J gene: TRBJ2-6; D gene: .; V gene: TRBV20-1; clone size: few; CDR3 protein: CSAVNPGRTSGANVLTF; CDR3 DNA: TGCAGTGCTGTAAATCCGGGACGCACCTCTGGGGCCAACGTCCTGACTTTC
J gene: TRBJ2-5; D gene: .; V gene: TRBV2; clone size: .; CDR3 protein: CASSEDLLSTSETQYF; CDR3 DNA: TGTGCCAGCAGTGAAGACTTACTTAGCACATCCGAGACCCAGTACTTC
J gene: TRBJ1-5; D gene: .; V gene: TRBV11-2; clone size: few; CDR3 protein: CASSILDQPQHF; CDR3 DNA: TGTGCCAGCAGCATACTCGATCAGCCCCAGCATTTT
J gene: TRBJ2-3; D gene: TRBD2; V gene: TRBV5-1; clone size: few; CDR3 protein: CASSPSGTSVTDTQYF; CDR3 DNA: TGCGCCAGCAGCCCCTCCGGGACTAGCGTCACAGATACGCAGTATTTT
J gene: TRBJ2-7; D gene: TRBD2; V gene: TRBV27; clone size: .; CDR3 protein: CATFALASGVYEQYF; CDR3 DNA: TGTGCCACCTTCGCCCTGGCTAGCGGGGTATACGAGCAGTACTTC
J gene: TRBJ2-1; D gene: TRBD2; V gene: TRBV20-1; clone size: many; CDR3 protein: CSARDSGRANEQFF; CDR3 DNA: TGCAGTGCTAGAGATAGCGGGAGAGCGAATGAGCAGTTCTTC
J gene: TRBJ2-7; D gene: .; V gene: TRBV5-5; clone size: .; CDR3 protein: CASSGTGLRADEQYF; CDR3 DNA: TGTGCCAGCAGCGGAACAGGGCTGAGGGCGGACGAGCAGTACTTC
J gene: TRBJ2-1; D gene: .; V gene: TRBV20-1; clone size: few; CDR3 protein: CSARDPSDNEQFF; CDR3 DNA: TGCAGTGCTAGAGATCCCTCGGACAATGAGCAGTTCTTC
J gene: TRBJ2-1; D gene: .; V gene: TRBV20-1; clone size: few; CDR3 protein: CSASPGASYNEQFF; CDR3 DNA: TGCAGTGCTAGTCCGGGCGCATCCTACAATGAGCAGTTCTTC
J gene: TRBJ2-7; D gene: TRBD1; V gene: TRBV20-1; clone size: few; CDR3 protein: CSASGTGDPSSYEQYF; CDR3 DNA: TGCAGTGCTAGCGGGACAGGGGATCCGTCCTCCTACGAGCAGTACTTC
J gene: TRBJ1-6; D gene: .; V gene: TRBV30; clone size: .; CDR3 protein: CAWSVSSPLHF; CDR3 DNA: TGTGCCTGGAGTGTCTCTTCACCCCTCCACTTT
J gene: TRBJ2-3; D gene: .; V gene: TRBV6-5; clone size: few; CDR3 protein: CASSYGTADTQYF; CDR3 DNA: TGTGCCAGCAGTTACGGGACGGCAGATACGCAGTATTTT
J gene: TRBJ2-1; D gene: TRBD2; V gene: TRBV18; clone size: few; CDR3 protein: CASSRTSGGSEQFF; CDR3 DNA: TGTGCCAGCTCAAGGACTAGCGGGGGATCTGAGCAGTTCTTC
J gene: TRBJ2-3; D gene: .; V gene: TRBV5-1; clone size: few; CDR3 protein: CASSSDFSGSNTDTQYF; CDR3 DNA: TGCGCCAGCAGCTCTGACTTCTCCGGGAGCAACACAGATACGCAGTATTTT
J gene: TRBJ1-1; D gene: .; V gene: TRBV4-3; clone size: few; CDR3 protein: CASSQLQRNTEAFF; CDR3 DNA: TGCGCCAGCAGCCAACTCCAGCGGAACACTGAAGCTTTCTTT
J gene: TRBJ2-5; D gene: .; V gene: TRBV3-1; clone size: .; CDR3 protein: CASSQPHRGGETQYF; CDR3 DNA: TGTGCCAGCAGCCAACCCCATCGGGGAGGAGAGACCCAGTACTTC
J gene: TRBJ2-2; D gene: .; V gene: TRBV5-1; clone size: few; CDR3 protein: CASRDGAKNTGELFF; CDR3 DNA: TGCGCCAGCAGGGACGGAGCGAAAAACACCGGGGAGCTGTTTTTT
J gene: TRBJ1-1; D gene: TRBD1; V gene: TRBV7-2; clone size: .; CDR3 protein: CASSLKGGDVAFF; CDR3 DNA: TGTGCCAGCAGCTTAAAAGGGGGCGATGTAGCTTTCTTT
J gene: TRBJ2-2; D gene: .; V gene: TRBV5-1; clone size: few; CDR3 protein: CASSLGASTGELFF; CDR3 DNA: TGCGCCAGCAGCCTGGGGGCCAGCACCGGGGAGCTGTTTTTT
J gene: TRBJ2-7; D gene: TRBD1; V gene: TRBV28; clone size: .; CDR3 protein: CASSFSDRGLPYEQYF; CDR3 DNA: TGTGCCAGCAGTTTTTCGGACAGGGGGTTACCATACGAGCAGTACTTC
J gene: TRBJ2-3; D gene: .; V gene: TRBV5-1; clone size: .; CDR3 protein: CASSLWTTAADTQYF; CDR3 DNA: TGCGCCAGCAGCTTGTGGACGACGGCCGCAGATACGCAGTATTTT
J gene: TRBJ2-2; D gene: TRBD2; V gene: TRBV7-2; clone size: .; CDR3 protein: CASSPGGFGELFF; CDR3 DNA: TGTGCCAGCAGCCCGGGGGGATTCGGGGAGCTGTTTTTT